A selection of T cell receptor beta chains follows, all from one sample in a study of blood T cell repertoires in COVID-19. Sequencing was performed with immunoSEQ multiplex PCR; in TCRdb, only in-frame clones are kept and a portion is missing. The sample has 150,000 to 190,000 clones, 85% seen once. Sequenced input: peripheral blood. These receptors were taken from a woman in her fifties or sixties with COVID-19, enrolled during active disease. Each CDR3 is given with its conserved first and last residue. A D gene is named only where the DNA matches it firmly. The listing skips clone size in some rows; elsewhere it reads once, few, many or a size class.

clone_size	j_call	v_call	d_call	cdr3_nt	cdr3_aa
NA	TRBJ1-2	TRBV7-3	NA	TGTGCCAGCAGCCCCCGGCCCGGGACATATGGCTACACCTTC	CASSPRPGTYGYTF
NA	TRBJ2-1	TRBV24-1	TRBD2	TGTGCCACCAGTGATCCCCGTGGCGGGGGGGCCGGAAATGAGCAGTTCTTC	CATSDPRGGGAGNEQFF
NA	TRBJ1-6	TRBV6-6	NA	TGTGCCAGCAGTCCGGGAGGGCAGAATAATTCACCCCTCCACTTT	CASSPGGQNNSPLHF
NA	TRBJ1-1	TRBV12-5	NA	TGTGCTAGTGGTTTGCCGGCGGGGAACACTGAAGCTTTCTTT	CASGLPAGNTEAFF
NA	TRBJ2-1	TRBV5-6	TRBD1	TGTGCCAGCAGCTACGGGACAGGGATCTACAATGAGCAGTTCTTC	CASSYGTGIYNEQFF
NA	TRBJ2-1	TRBV10-3	TRBD2	TGTGCCATCAGCACCGTAGCGGGGGATTACAATGAGCAGTTCTTC	CAISTVAGDYNEQFF
NA	TRBJ2-6	TRBV14	NA	TGTGCCAGCAGCCAAGATAGGAGGGTCTCTGGGGCCAACGTCCTGACTTTC	CASSQDRRVSGANVLTF
NA	TRBJ1-6	TRBV19	NA	TGTGCCAGTAGTTCAGGGTGGAATTCACCCCTCCACTTT	CASSSGWNSPLHF
NA	TRBJ1-1	TRBV11-2	NA	TGTGCCAGCAGCTTAGGGTACGGGAATGATGAAGCTTTCTTT	CASSLGYGNDEAFF
NA	TRBJ2-5	TRBV2	TRBD1	TGTGCCAGCACCAGGGACAGGGCCTCGGGAGAGACCCAGTACTTC	CASTRDRASGETQYF
few	TRBJ1-1	TRBV5-4	TRBD1	TGTGCCAGCAGCCCGGGGACAGGAAAGCTCCCTGAAGCTTTCTTT	CASSPGTGKLPEAFF